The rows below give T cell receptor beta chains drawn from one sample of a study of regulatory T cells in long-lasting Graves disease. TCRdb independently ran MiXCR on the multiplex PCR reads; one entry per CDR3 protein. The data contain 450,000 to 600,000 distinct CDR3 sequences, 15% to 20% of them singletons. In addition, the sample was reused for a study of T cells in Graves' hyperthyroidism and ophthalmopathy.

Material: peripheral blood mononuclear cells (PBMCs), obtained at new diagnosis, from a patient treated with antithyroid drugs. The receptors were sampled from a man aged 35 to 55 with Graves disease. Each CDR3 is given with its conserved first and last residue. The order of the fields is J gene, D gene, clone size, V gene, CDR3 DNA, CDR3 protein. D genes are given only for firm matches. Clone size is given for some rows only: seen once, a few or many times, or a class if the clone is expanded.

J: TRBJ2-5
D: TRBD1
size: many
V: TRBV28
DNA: TGTGCCAGCCTCAGGGGGAACCAAGAGACCCAGTACTTC
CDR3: CASLRGNQETQYF

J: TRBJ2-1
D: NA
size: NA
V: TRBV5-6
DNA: TGTGCCAGCAGCCCTTCGGGGCGGGTTTACAATGAGCAGTTCTTC
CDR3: CASSPSGRVYNEQFF

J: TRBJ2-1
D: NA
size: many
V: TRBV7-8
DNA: TGTGCCAGCAGCTTCCTCGACTACCCCAATGAGCAGTTCTTC
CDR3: CASSFLDYPNEQFF

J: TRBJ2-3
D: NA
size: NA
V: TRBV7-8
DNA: TGTGCCAGCAGCCCCGAGCTGGCGGAAACAGATACGCAGTATTTT
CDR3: CASSPELAETDTQYF

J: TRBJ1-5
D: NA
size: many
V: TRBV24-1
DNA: TGTGCCACCAGTGATACCCTGGACAGTAATCAGCCCCAGCATTTT
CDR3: CATSDTLDSNQPQHF

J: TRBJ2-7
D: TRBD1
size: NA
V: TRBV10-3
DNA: TGTGCCATCAAGGGGACAGGGAGGTTGTCCTACGAGCAGTACTTC
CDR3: CAIKGTGRLSYEQYF

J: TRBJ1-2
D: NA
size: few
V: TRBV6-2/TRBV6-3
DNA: TGTGCCAGCAGTTACTCGGTAGTTGGGACCTCTGGCTACACCTTC
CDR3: CASSYSVVGTSGYTF

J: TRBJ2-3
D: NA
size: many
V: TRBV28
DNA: TGTGCCAGCAGCCACACAGATACGCAGTATTTT
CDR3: CASSHTDTQYF

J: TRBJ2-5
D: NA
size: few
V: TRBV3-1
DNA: TGTGCCAGCAGCCAAGATGCAGTGAGCCAAGAGACCCAGTACTTC
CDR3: CASSQDAVSQETQYF

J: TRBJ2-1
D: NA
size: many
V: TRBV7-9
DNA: TGTGCCAGCAGCTTAGTCGCAGGGAACAATGAGCAGTTCTTC
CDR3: CASSLVAGNNEQFF

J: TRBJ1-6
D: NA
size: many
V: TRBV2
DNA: TGTGCCAGCACCCCAGGGAATTCACCCCTCCACTTT
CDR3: CASTPGNSPLHF

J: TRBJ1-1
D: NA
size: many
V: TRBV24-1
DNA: TGTGCCACCAGGGACAGTATGAACACTGAAGCTTTCTTT
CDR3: CATRDSMNTEAFF

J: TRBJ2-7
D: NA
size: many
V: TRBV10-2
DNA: TGCGCCAGCAGTGAACGCCGGGGAGAAGGCTACGAGCAGTACTTC
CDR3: CASSERRGEGYEQYF

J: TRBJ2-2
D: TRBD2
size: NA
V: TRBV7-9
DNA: TGTGCCAGCAGCCCCCGGGGACTAGCGGCCGGGGAGCTGTTTTTT
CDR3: CASSPRGLAAGELFF

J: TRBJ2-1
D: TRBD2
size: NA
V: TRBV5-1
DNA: TGCGCCAGCAGCTTGGGACTAGCGGGTGTATCTGAGCAGTTCTTC
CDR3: CASSLGLAGVSEQFF

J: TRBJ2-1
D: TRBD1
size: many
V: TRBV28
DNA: TGTGCCAGCAGCCCGCAGGACCAGGGGGCGAATGAGCAGTTCTTC
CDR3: CASSPQDQGANEQFF

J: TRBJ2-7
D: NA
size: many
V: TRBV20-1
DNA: TGCAGTGCTAGTTTCCGCCTCGAGCAGTACTTC
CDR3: CSASFRLEQYF

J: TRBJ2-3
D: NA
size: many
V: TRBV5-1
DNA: TGCGCCAGCAGCTTGTACATCACAGATACGCAGTATTTT
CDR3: CASSLYITDTQYF

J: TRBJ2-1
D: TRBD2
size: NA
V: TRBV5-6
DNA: TGTGCCAGCAGCCGGCCCATGGCGGGAGGGCCGAGTAATGAGCAGTTCTTC
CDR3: CASSRPMAGGPSNEQFF

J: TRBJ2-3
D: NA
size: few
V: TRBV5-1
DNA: TGCGCCACCCGCCCCGACACAGATACGCAGTATTTT
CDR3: CATRPDTDTQYF

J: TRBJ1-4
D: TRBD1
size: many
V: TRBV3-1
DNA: TGTGCCAGCAGCTTCGCCTCGTCAGGGGGCGGTGAAAAACTGTTTTTT
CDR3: CASSFASSGGGEKLFF

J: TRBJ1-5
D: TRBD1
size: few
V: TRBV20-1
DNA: TGCAGTGCCGCCCAGGGGGGGGGTCAGCCCCAGCATTTT
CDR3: CSAAQGGGQPQHF